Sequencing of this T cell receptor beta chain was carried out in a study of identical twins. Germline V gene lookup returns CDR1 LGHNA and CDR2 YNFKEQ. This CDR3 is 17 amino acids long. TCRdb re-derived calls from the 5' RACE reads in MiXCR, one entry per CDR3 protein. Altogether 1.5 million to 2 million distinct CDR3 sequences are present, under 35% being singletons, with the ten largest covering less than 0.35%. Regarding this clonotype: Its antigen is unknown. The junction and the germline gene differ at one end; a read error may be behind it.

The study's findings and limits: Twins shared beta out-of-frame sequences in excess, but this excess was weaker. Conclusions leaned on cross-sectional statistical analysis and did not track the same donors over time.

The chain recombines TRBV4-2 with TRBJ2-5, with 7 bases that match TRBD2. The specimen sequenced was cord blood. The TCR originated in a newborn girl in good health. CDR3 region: CAGSQGRVREVQETQYF. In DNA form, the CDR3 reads TGTGCCGGCAGCCAAGGTCGGGTTCGGGAGGTTCAAGAGACCCAGTACTTC.